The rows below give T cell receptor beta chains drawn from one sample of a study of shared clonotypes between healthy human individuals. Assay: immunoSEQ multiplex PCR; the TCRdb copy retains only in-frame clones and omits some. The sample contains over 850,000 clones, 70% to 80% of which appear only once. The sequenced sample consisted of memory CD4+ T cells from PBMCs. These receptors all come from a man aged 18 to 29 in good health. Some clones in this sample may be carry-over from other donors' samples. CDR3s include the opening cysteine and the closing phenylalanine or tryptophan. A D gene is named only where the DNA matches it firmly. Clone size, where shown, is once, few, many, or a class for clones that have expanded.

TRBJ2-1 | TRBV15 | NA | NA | CATSRDRYRPGGGDNEQFF | TGTGCCACCAGCAGAGATCGGTATAGGCCCGGTGGCGGGGACAATGAGCAGTTCTTC
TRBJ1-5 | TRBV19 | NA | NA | CASSERQRNQPQHF | TGTGCCAGTAGTGAGCGACAGCGTAATCAGCCCCAGCATTTT
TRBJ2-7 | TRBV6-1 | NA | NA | CASSEAGGAYYEQYF | TGTGCCAGCAGTGAAGCGGGGGGGGCGTACTACGAGCAGTACTTC
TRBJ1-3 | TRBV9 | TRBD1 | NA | CASSGDRAGNTIYF | TGTGCCAGCAGCGGGGACAGGGCTGGAAACACCATATATTTT
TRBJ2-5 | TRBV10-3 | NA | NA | CAISELGPGETQYF | TGTGCCATCAGTGAGTTAGGTCCTGGGGAGACCCAGTACTTC
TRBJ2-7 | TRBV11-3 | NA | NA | CASSPRRQALGEQYF | TGTGCCAGCAGCCCTAGACGACAGGCCCTAGGGGAGCAGTACTTC
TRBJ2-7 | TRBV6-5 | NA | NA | CASSYLARNSEQYF | TGTGCCAGCAGTTATTTAGCCAGAAATAGCGAGCAGTACTTC
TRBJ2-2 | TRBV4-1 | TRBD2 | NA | CASSQEGLAGPGELFF | TGCGCCAGCAGCCAGGAAGGACTAGCGGGACCAGGGGAGCTGTTTTTT
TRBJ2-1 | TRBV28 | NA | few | CASSGTAGEQFF | TGTGCCAGCAGTGGGACCGCCGGGGAGCAGTTCTTC
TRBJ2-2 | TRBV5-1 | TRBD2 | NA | CASSPGLAGYTGELFF | TGCGCCAGCAGCCCTGGACTAGCGGGTTACACCGGGGAGCTGTTTTTT
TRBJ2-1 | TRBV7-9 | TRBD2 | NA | CASRLGAGDWNEQFF | TGTGCCAGCAGGTTAGGAGCGGGAGATTGGAATGAGCAGTTCTTC
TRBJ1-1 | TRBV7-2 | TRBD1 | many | CASSVPGTGVNKPFF | TGTGCCAGCAGCGTTCCCGGGACAGGGGTAAACAAGCCTTTCTTT
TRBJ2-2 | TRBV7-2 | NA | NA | CASSWGLNTGELFF | TGTGCCAGCAGCTGGGGACTGAACACCGGGGAGCTGTTTTTT
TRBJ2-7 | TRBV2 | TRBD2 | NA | CASSGTSGTSEQYF | TGTGCCAGCAGTGGGACTAGCGGGACGTCGGAGCAGTACTTC
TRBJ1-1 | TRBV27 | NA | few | CASSFSPNTEAFF | TGTGCCAGCAGTTTCTCCCCCAACACTGAAGCTTTCTTT
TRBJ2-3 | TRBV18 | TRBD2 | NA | CASSPSGRTDTQYF | TGTGCCAGCTCACCTAGCGGGAGGACAGATACGCAGTATTTT
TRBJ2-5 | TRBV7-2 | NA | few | CASSRTYTQGRETQYF | TGTGCCAGCAGCCGAACTTATACTCAGGGGAGGGAGACCCAGTACTTC
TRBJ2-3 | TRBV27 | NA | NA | CASMRADTQYF | TGTGCCAGCATGAGAGCAGATACGCAGTATTTT
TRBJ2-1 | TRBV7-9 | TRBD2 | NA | CASSRGLVSTNEQFF | TGTGCCAGCAGCCGTGGACTAGTATCGACCAATGAGCAGTTCTTC
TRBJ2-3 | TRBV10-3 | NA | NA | CAISAEDTQYF | TGTGCCATCAGTGCGGAAGATACGCAGTATTTT
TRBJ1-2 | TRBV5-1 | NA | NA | CASSLSRNGGQYGYTF | TGCGCCAGCAGCTTGTCCCGGAACGGGGGCCAATATGGCTACACCTTC
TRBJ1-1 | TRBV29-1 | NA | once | CSVAGRMNTEAFF | TGCAGCGTCGCGGGGAGGATGAACACTGAAGCTTTCTTT
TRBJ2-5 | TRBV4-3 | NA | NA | CASSQEPGKTQYF | TGCGCCAGCAGCCAAGAGCCAGGCAAGACCCAGTACTTC
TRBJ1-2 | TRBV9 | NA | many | CASSPRGASYGYTF | TGTGCCAGCAGCCCCCGGGGAGCCTCCTATGGCTACACCTTC
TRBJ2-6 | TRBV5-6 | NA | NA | CASSLGVSGANVLTF | TGTGCCAGCAGCCTAGGGGTATCGGGGGCCAACGTCCTGACTTTC
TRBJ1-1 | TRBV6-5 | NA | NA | CASSYLQGRLAFF | TGTGCCAGCAGTTACCTCCAGGGGCGGTTGGCTTTCTTT
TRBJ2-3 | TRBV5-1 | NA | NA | CASRAGGSTDTQYF | TGCGCCAGCAGGGCAGGGGGGTCCACAGATACGCAGTATTTT
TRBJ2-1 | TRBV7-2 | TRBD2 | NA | CASSFRTRTSDEQFF | TGTGCCAGCAGCTTTAGGACGCGGACTAGCGATGAGCAGTTCTTC
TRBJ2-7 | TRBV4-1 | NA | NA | CASSQEGEPYEQYF | TGCGCCAGCAGCCAAGAAGGGGAGCCCTACGAGCAGTACTTC
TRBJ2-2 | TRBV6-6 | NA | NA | CASSSTTGELFF | TGTGCCAGCAGTTCAACAACCGGGGAGCTGTTTTTT
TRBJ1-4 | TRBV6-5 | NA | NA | CASSYTQAPSNEKLFF | TGTGCCAGCAGTTACACCCAAGCGCCCTCGAATGAAAAACTGTTTTTT
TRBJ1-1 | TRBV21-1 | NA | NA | CASSKRGGTTGRNTEAFF | TGTGCCAGCAGCAAACGCGGGGGAACGACAGGGAGGAACACTGAAGCTTTCTTT
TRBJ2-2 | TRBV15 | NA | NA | CATSRQGVLNTGELFF | TGTGCCACCAGCAGACAAGGGGTCTTGAACACCGGGGAGCTGTTTTTT
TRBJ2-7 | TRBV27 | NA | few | CASSLRSRHEQYF | TGTGCCAGCAGTTTAAGGAGTCGGCACGAGCAGTACTTC
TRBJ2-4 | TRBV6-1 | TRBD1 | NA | CASSEHQGALAKNIQYF | TGTGCCAGCAGTGAACATCAGGGGGCGCTGGCCAAAAACATTCAGTACTTC
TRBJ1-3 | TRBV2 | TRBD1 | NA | CASCDRGSSGNTIYF | TGTGCCAGCTGCGACAGGGGTAGTTCTGGAAACACCATATATTTT
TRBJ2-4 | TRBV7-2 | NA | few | CASSYGQLKNIQYF | TGTGCCAGCAGCTATGGACAGCTCAAAAACATTCAGTACTTC
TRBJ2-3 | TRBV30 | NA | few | CAWSGGSTDTQYF | TGTGCCTGGAGTGGGGGTAGCACAGATACGCAGTATTTT
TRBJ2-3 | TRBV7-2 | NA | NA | CASGRTPPDTQYF | TGTGCCAGCGGTAGGACTCCTCCGGATACGCAGTATTTT
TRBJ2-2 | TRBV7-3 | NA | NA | CASSPTRLGAGELFF | TGTGCCAGCAGCCCTACCCGCCTGGGGGCCGGGGAGCTGTTTTTT
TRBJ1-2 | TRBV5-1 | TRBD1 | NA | CASSGEGQGGYGYTF | TGCGCCAGCAGCGGTGAGGGACAGGGTGGTTATGGCTACACCTTC
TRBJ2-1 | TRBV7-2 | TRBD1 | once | CASSYGQVNNEQFF | TGTGCCAGCAGCTACGGACAGGTAAACAATGAGCAGTTCTTC
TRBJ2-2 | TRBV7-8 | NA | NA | CASSLTGELFF | TGTGCCAGCAGCTTGACCGGGGAGCTGTTTTTT
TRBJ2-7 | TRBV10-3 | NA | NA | CAIGSNPGAGLSYEQYF | TGTGCCATCGGATCCAATCCCGGTGCAGGACTCTCCTACGAGCAGTACTTC
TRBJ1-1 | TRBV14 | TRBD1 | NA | CASSHRQGAAAGTEAFF | TGTGCCAGCAGCCATAGGCAGGGGGCGGCTGCAGGCACTGAAGCTTTCTTT
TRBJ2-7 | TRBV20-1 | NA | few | CSARDVQQYF | TGCAGTGCTAGGGACGTGCAGCAGTACTTC
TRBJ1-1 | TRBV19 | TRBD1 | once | CASSISKGGGTEAFF | TGTGCCAGTAGTATATCAAAAGGGGGCGGCACTGAAGCTTTCTTT
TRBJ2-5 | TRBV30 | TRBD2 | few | CACKRETETQYF | TGTGCCTGCAAGCGGGAGACGGAGACCCAGTACTTC
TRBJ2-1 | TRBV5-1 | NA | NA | CASSFRDSDNEQFF | TGCGCCAGCAGCTTCCGGGACTCCGACAATGAGCAGTTCTTC
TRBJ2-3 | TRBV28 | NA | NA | CASSTGTRDTDTQYF | TGTGCCAGCAGTACCGGGACCCGGGACACAGATACGCAGTATTTT
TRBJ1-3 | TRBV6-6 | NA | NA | CASSYTGATGNTIYF | TGTGCCAGCAGTTACACGGGGGCAACTGGAAACACCATATATTTT
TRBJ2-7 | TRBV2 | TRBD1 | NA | CASTGRQGFYEQYF | TGTGCCAGCACTGGACGACAGGGATTTTACGAGCAGTACTTC
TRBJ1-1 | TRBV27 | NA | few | CASSLWGYTEAFF | TGTGCCAGCAGTTTATGGGGATACACTGAAGCTTTCTTT
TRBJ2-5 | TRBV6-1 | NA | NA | CASSSQGRGETQYF | TGTGCCAGCAGTTCACAGGGGAGGGGGGAGACCCAGTACTTC
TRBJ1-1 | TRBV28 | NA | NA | CASSSRGRDTEAFF | TGTGCCAGCAGTTCTAGGGGACGTGACACTGAAGCTTTCTTT
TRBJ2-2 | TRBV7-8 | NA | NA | CASSPFASDTGELFF | TGTGCCAGCAGCCCCTTCGCCTCCGACACCGGGGAGCTGTTTTTT
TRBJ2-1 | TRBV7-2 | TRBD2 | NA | CASSTGLAGVNEQFF | TGTGCCAGCAGCACCGGACTAGCGGGAGTTAATGAGCAGTTCTTC
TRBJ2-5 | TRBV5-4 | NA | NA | CASSSAGTSQTQYF | TGTGCCAGCAGTTCCGCCGGGACGTCGCAGACCCAGTACTTC
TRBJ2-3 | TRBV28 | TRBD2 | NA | CASTTSGTSTDTQYF | TGTGCCAGCACCACTAGCGGTACTAGCACAGATACGCAGTATTTT
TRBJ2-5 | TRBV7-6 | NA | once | CASSLGGVTNF | TGTGCCAGCAGCTTAGGTGGAGTAACGAACTTC